The source of this T cell receptor (beta chain) is a study of beta chain features in type 1 diabetes. Study-wide points: Moderate yet significant TCRB CDR3 shortening was seen in Type 1 diabetes patients in all four CD4+ subsets. The VDJ junctions of type 1 diabetes patients carried fewer insertions and more deletions. Compared with healthy donors, patients appeared to share more similar naive, central memory and regulatory TCRB repertoires.

The CDR3 runs 18 residues. The germline CDR1 and CDR2 sequences are MDHEN and SYDVKM. V dropped 2 bases and J dropped 7 bases, with 24 bases sitting between them. With regard to this clone: What it recognizes is unknown.

Expressed TCRB transcripts were sequenced, since all the RNA that had been isolated was reverse transcribed. Libraries were prepared by immunoSEQ multiplex PCR; TCRdb keeps only in-frame clonotypes and omits some of them. The sample contains over 600,000 clones, around 12% of which appear only once. The receptor's source is a young man with type 1 diabetes. This rearrangement joins TRBV28 to TRBJ1-5; perhaps TRBD1 as D (6 bases). Sequencing was done on a sample of naive CD4+ T cells from blood. The CDR3, as DNA: TGTGCCAGCAGTTTAGGTTTATTGGGGGGGAAGCAGGGGCAGCCCCAGCATTTT. Translation gives CASSLGLLGGKQGQPQHF. The whole variable domain, filled in from reference TRBV28 and TRBJ1-5, reads DVKVTQSSRYLVKRTGEKVFLECVQDMDHENMFWYRQDPGLGLRLIYFSYDVKMKEKGDIPEGYSVSREKKERFSLILESASTNQTSMYLCASSLGLLGGKQGQPQHFGDGTRLSIL.